This T cell receptor beta chain was captured by sequencing in a study of neurological immune-mediated disorders. Study-wide points: HTLV-1-associated myelopathy had the most TCR clonal expansion, and multiple sclerosis had the least, less than healthy controls. None of the CDR3 amino acid sequences of expanded clones were shared across subjects, and this suggested private repertoires in all groups.

MiXCR was run by TCRdb on the 5' RACE reads, yielding one entry per CDR3 protein. The repertoire holds tens of thousands of distinct CDR3 sequences, with under 20% as singletons. In regard to this clonotype: Its antigen is currently unknown. A much larger clonotype is one base distant, so this may be a read error.

Preparation of the unsorted libraries drew on 2 million PBMCs stored at -80 C. The junction had 10 bases not matched to a gene; V was cut back by 6 bases and J by 6 bases. This CDR3 has 15 residues. Looked up from germline, CDR1 is SGHKS and CDR2 is YYEKEE (reference sequence). Specimen: PBMCs. The chain recombines TRBV5-5 with TRBJ2-2; 8 bases agree with TRBD2. The receptor's source is a woman aged 40-49 years in good health. CDR3 residues: CASNLRGGPPGELFF. For the CDR3, the DNA is TGTGCCAGCAACTTACGGGGGGGGCCACCCGGGGAGCTGTTTTTT.